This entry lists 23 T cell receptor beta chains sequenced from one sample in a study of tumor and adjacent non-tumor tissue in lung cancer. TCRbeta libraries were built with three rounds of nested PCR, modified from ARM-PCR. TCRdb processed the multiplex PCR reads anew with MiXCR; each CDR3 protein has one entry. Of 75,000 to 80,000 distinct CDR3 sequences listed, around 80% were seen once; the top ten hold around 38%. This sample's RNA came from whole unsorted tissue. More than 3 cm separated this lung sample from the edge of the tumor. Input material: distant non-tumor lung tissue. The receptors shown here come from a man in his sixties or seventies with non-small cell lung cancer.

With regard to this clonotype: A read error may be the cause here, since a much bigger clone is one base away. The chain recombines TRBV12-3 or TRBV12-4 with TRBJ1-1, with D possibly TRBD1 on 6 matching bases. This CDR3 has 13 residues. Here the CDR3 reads CAISLRGLTEAFF. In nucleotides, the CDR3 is TGTGCCATCAGTTTACGGGGGCTGACTGAAGCTTTCTTT.

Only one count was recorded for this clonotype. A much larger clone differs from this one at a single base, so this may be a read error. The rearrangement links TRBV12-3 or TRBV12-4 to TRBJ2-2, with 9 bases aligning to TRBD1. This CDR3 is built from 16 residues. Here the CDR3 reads CVSNPGQGYSTGELFF. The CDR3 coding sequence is TGTGTCAGCAACCCGGGACAGGGCTATAGCACCGGGGAGCTGTTTTTT.

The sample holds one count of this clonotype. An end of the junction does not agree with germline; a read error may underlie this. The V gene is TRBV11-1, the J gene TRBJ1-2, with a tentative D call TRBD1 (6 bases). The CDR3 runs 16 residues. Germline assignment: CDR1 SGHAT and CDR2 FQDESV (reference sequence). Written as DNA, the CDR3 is TGTGCCAGCAGCGACGGAGAGGGACAAGCCTCTTATGGCTACACGTTC. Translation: CASSDGEGQASYGYTF.

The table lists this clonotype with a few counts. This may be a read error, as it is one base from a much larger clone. This CDR3 is CASYTGTSRKNEQFF. CDR3 bases: TGTGCCAGCTACACCGGGACTAGCAGGAAGAATGAGCAGTTCTTC. The chain combines TRBV6-2 or TRBV6-3 with TRBJ2-1, with 9 nucleotides matching TRBD2. From germline, CDR1 is MNHEY and CDR2 SVGEGT. The CDR3 sequence is 15 residues long. The junction had 12 bases not matched to a gene; V was cut back by 8 bases and J by 7 bases.

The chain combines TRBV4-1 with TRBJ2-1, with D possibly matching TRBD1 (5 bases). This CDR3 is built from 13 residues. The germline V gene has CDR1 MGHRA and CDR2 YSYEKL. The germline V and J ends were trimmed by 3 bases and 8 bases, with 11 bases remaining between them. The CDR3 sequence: CASSQTEADEQFF. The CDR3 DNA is TGCGCCAGCAGCCAGACAGAGGCCGATGAGCAGTTCTTC.

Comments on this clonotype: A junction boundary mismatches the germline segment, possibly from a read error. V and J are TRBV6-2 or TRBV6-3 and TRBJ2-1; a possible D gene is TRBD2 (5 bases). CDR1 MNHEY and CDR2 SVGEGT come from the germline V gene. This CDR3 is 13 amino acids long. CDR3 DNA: TGTGCCAGCAACGGAGGCGGTTGCAATGAGCAGATCTTC. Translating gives CASNGGGCNEQIF.

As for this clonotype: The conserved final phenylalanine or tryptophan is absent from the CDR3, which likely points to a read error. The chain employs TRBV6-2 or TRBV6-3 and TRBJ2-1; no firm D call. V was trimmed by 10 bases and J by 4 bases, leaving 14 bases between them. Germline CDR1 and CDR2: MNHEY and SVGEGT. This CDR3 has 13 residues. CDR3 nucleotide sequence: TGTGCCAATTACAGAGGCGGTTACAATGAGCAGTTCTTA. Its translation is CANYRGGYNEQFL.

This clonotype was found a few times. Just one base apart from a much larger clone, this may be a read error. CDR3 sequence (DNA): TGCGCCAGCAGTGAGTATATGGTGAATGAGCAGTTCTTC. As protein: CASSEYMVNEQFF. This sequence joins TRBV10-1 and TRBJ2-1; D remains ambiguous. The V gene lost 1 base and the J gene lost 7 bases, with 8 bases spanning the gap. This CDR3 spans 13 amino acids. From germline, CDR1 is WNHNN and CDR2 SYGVQD (reference sequence).

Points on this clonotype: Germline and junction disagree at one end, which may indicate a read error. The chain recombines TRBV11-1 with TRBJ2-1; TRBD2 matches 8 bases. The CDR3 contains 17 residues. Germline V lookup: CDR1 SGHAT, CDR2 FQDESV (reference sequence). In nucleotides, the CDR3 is TGTGCCAGCAGCTCCACCTTTAGCGGGATGTCCATCAATGAGAAGTTCTTC. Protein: CASSSTFSGMSINEKFF.

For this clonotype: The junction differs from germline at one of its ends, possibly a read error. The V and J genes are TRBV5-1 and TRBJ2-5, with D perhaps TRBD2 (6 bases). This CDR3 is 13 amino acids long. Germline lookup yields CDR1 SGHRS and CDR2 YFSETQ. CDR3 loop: CASRTCGKEIQYF. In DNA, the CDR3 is TGCGCCAGCAGGACTTGCGGGAAGGAGATCCAGTACTTC.

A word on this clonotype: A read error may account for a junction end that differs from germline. Written as DNA, the CDR3 is TGTGCCAACAGCTTGGCCTCCGGGACGGCCTATAATGAGCAGTTCTTC. Amino acids: CANSLASGTAYNEQFF. The genes are TRBV11-3 and TRBJ2-1; TRBD1 or TRBD2 may be the D gene (5 bases each). The CDR3 covers 16 residues. Germline lookup yields CDR1 SGHNT and CDR2 YENEEA.

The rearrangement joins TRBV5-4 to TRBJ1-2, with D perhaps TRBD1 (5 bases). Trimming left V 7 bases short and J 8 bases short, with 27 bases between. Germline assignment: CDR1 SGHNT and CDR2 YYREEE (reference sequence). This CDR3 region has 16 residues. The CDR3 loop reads CASDLDGRERLMGYTF. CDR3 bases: TGTGCCAGCGACTTGGATGGCAGGGAGAGGTTAATGGGCTACACCTTC. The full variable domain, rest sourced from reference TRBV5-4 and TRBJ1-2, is ETGVTQSPTHLIKTRGQQVTLRCSSQSGHNTVSWYQQALGQGPQFIFQYYREEENGRGNFPPRFSGLQFPNYSSELNVNALELDDSALYLCASDLDGRERLMGYTFGSGTRLTVV.

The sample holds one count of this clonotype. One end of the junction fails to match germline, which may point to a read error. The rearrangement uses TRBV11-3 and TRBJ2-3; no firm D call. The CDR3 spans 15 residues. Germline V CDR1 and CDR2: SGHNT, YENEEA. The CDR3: CAGIRRRVSTDRQYF. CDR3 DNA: TGTGCCGGCATCCGTCGGCGAGTAAGCACAGATAGGCAGTATTTT.

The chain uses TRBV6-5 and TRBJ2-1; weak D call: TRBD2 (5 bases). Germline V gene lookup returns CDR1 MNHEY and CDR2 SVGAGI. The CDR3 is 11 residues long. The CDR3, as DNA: TGTACCACCAATACCGGGAATAAGCAGTTCTTC. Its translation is CTTNTGNKQFF.

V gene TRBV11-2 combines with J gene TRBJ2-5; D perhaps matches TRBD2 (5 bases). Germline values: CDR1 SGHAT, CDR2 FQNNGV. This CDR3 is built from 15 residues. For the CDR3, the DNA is TGTACCGGCAGCTCGGGAACAGTTGGGCAAGAGACCCAGTACTTC. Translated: CTGSSGTVGQETQYF.

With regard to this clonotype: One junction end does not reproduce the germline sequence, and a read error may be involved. CDR3 in DNA: TGTGCCTGCAGCTTAGATCGGGGCGGGAAATACGAGCAATACTTC. Protein: CACSLDRGGKYEQYF. V gene TRBV11-2 combines with J gene TRBJ2-7; weak D call: TRBD2 (6 bases). This CDR3 has 15 amino acids. CDR1 and CDR2 (germline): SGHAT, FQNNGV.

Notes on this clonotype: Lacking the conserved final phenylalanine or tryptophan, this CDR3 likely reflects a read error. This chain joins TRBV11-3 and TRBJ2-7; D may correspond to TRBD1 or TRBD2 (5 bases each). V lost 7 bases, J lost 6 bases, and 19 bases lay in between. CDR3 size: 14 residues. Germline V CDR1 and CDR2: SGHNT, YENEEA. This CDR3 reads CASTSSGKGVEQYL. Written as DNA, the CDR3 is TGTGCCAGCACCTCCTCCGGGAAAGGGGTCGAGCAGTACCTC.

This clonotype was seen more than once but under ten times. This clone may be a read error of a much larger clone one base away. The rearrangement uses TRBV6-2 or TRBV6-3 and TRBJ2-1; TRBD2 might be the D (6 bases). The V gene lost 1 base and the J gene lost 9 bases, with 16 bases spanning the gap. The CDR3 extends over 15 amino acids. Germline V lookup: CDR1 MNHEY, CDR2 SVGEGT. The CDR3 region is CASSYFSGGRGEQFF. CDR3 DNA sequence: TGTGCCAGCAGTTACTTCTCCGGGGGTCGGGGTGAGCAGTTCTTC.

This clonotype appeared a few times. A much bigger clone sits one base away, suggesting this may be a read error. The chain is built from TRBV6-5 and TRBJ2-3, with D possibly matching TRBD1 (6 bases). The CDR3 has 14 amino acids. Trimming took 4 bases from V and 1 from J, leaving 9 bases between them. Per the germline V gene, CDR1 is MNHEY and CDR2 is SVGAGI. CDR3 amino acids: CASSWGRRTDTQYF. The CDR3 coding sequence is TGTGCCAGCAGTTGGGGGCGCCGCACAGATACGCAGTATTTT.

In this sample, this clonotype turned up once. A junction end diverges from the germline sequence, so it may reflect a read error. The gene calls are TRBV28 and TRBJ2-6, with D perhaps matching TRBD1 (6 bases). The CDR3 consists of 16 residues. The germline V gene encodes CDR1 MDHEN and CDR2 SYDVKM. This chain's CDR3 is CACSSLRGSGANVLAF. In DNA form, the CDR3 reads TGTGCATGCAGTTCTCTCAGGGGCTCTGGGGCCAACGTCCTCGCTTTC.

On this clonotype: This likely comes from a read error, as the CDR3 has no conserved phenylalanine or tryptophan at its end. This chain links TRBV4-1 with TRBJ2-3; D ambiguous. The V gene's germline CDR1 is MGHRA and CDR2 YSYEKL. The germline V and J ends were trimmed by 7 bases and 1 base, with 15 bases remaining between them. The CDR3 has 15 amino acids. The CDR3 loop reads CASNPVVVGTDTQYI. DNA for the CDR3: TGCGCCAGCAACCCTGTAGTGGTCGGCACAGATACGCAGTATATT.

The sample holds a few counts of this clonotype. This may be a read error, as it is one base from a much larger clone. CDR3 protein: CASGTGGIQYF. The CDR3 DNA reads TGTGCCAGCGGAACAGGGGGGATCCAGTACTTC. The rearrangement links TRBV28 to TRBJ2-5; 8 bases match TRBD1. The germline gives CDR1 MDHEN, CDR2 SYDVKM. The CDR3 sequence is 11 residues long. The V and J ends lost 8 bases and 10 bases, in that order; junction bases with no gene match: 6. Full variable domain (outside the CDR3, taken from reference TRBV28 and TRBJ2-5): DVKVTQSSRYLVKRTGEKVFLECVQDMDHENMFWYRQDPGLGLRLIYFSYDVKMKEKGDIPEGYSVSREKKERFSLILESASTNQTSMYLCASGTGGIQYFGPGTRLLVL.

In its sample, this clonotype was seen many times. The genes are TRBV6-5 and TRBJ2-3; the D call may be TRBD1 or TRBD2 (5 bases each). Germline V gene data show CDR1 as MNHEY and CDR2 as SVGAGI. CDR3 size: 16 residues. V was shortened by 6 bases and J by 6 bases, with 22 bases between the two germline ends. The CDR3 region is CASSRLPGRWIDTQYF. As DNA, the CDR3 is TGTGCCAGCAGCCGACTCCCGGGACGGTGGATCGATACGCAGTATTTT.